A selection of T cell receptor beta chains follows, all from one sample in a study of metastatic and nonmetastatic thyroid tumors. MiXCR was used by TCRdb to re-call the PCR reads. This table has about 92,000 clones, 15% appearing once. What was sequenced was blood. The receptors originated from a female donor with papillary thyroid cancer or a benign thyroid nodule (not recorded which). Some clones in this sample may be carry-over from other donors' samples. Each CDR3 is given without its conserved first and last residue. The order of the fields is D gene, V gene, J gene, CDR3 protein. The D gene is left open where the match is weak.

d_call: -
v_call: TRBV9
j_call: TRBJ1-2
cdr3_aa: ASSGGEAGYGYT

d_call: TRBD1
v_call: TRBV30
j_call: TRBJ1-2
cdr3_aa: AWGGDRDNYGYT

d_call: -
v_call: TRBV19
j_call: TRBJ1-1
cdr3_aa: ASSIRGRPEAF

d_call: -
v_call: TRBV4-2
j_call: TRBJ1-5
cdr3_aa: ASSQDRGGHQPQH

d_call: -
v_call: TRBV28
j_call: TRBJ1-1
cdr3_aa: ASSSGFYTEAF

d_call: -
v_call: TRBV7-9
j_call: TRBJ1-3
cdr3_aa: ASSLLDGINTIY

d_call: -
v_call: TRBV28
j_call: TRBJ1-1
cdr3_aa: ASSLGFNTEAF

d_call: -
v_call: TRBV7-8
j_call: TRBJ2-7
cdr3_aa: ASSEGRDFSREQY

d_call: -
v_call: TRBV11-2
j_call: TRBJ2-3
cdr3_aa: ASSIGHRGGTDTQY

d_call: TRBD1
v_call: TRBV10-2
j_call: TRBJ2-2
cdr3_aa: ASSPTGDTGELF

d_call: TRBD1
v_call: TRBV19
j_call: TRBJ1-2
cdr3_aa: ASSLGTGGLYGYT

d_call: TRBD1
v_call: TRBV28
j_call: TRBJ1-1
cdr3_aa: ASMTGAQLAEAF

d_call: -
v_call: TRBV30
j_call: TRBJ1-6
cdr3_aa: AWSLAGGMGSPLH

d_call: -
v_call: TRBV20-1
j_call: TRBJ2-7
cdr3_aa: SARGAGKAYEQY

d_call: -
v_call: TRBV19
j_call: TRBJ1-2
cdr3_aa: ASSLSGGARVYGYT

d_call: -
v_call: TRBV28
j_call: TRBJ2-7
cdr3_aa: ASSPPGYLSYEQY

d_call: -
v_call: TRBV28
j_call: TRBJ2-3
cdr3_aa: ASSLFDRDTQY

d_call: -
v_call: TRBV6-1
j_call: TRBJ1-5
cdr3_aa: ASNPRGQSAQH

d_call: -
v_call: TRBV4-1
j_call: TRBJ2-1
cdr3_aa: ASSQYDTSYNEQF